This T cell receptor beta chain was sequenced for a study of cytomegalovirus exposure and HLA in healthy donors (dated by TCRdb to the late 2010s). In the study overall: According to an earlier analysis of several hundred of the donors, about 180 million T cells yielded some 110 million unique TCR beta sequences and about 300 Gb of sequence data. About 320 gigabases of sequencing data and approximately 84 million unique TCR sequences were included in an early release covering roughly 600 HLA-typed donors. Of the roughly 400 genotyped donors, about 84% fell in the genetic ancestry cluster associated with self-reported Caucasian donors. The study aimed to test whether signatures of past pathogen exposure could be identified by cataloging public T cell receptors. The study profiled the T cell repertoires of 500 to 800 subjects by immunosequencing and related them to cytomegalovirus serostatus. Along with the roughly 700-subject first cohort, a separate validation cohort of 120 different subjects was used. High-throughput TCR immunosequencing, statistical association of individual TCRs with disease status, and machine learning were combined to predict cytomegalovirus infection status. A later analysis re-examined previously published TCR beta repertoires from 600 to 700 donors and added high-resolution HLA genotyping to investigate patterns of TCR occurrence. Rather than using new phenotypic data, the later analysis identified candidate immune exposures from TCR beta sequences and from how often those sequences occurred across donors. An earlier analysis of some 500 of the donors applied high-throughput TCR beta sequencing to assess whether each TCR beta V gene segment acted as functional or pseudogenic. Alongside the repertoire data, information on donor age, sex, ethnicity and CMV serostatus was compiled. Genome-wide SNP genotypes for about 55% of the 666 donors were used in a later genetic analysis, which treated that subset as a discovery cohort. All discovery cohort repertoires had been generated using a single sequencing platform. HLA typing covered class I and class II loci at four-digit resolution. The number of donors typed differed by locus, with about 629-630 for A, B, C, DRB1 and DQB1, around 560 for DQA1, over 600 for DPA1, and around 450 for DPB1. Because of strong linkage in the cohort, four to six DR-DQ haplotypes were treated as single units for association and clustering. Among some 410 genotyped donors of the cohort, an average of 235,054 unique TCR beta nucleotide sequences were sequenced per donor, around 20% of them non-productive.

Study-level results and caveats: Because counts were too low, approximately 15 rarely observed V segments, including chromosome 9 orphons, were excluded from the earlier analysis of several hundred of the donors. According to a later analysis, TCR association rates differed among HLA loci, with DRB1 alleles showing the most associated TCRs and HLA-C alleles showing the fewest. The only immune exposure information available for the cohort was CMV serostatus. The authors suggested that the approach could potentially be extended to other disease states and immunological phenotypes. At a false discovery rate of 0.05, a later analysis linked 15,000 to 20,000 TCR beta sequences to specific HLA alleles. A total of roughly 160 TCR beta chains were listed by the study as associated with cytomegalovirus. An earlier analysis of around 500 of the donors showed that most TCR beta V segments appeared in productive rearrangements either about 87% or about 30% of the time, which broadly matched IMGT annotations. V-gene and J-gene trimming of TCR beta chains was associated with a missense DCLRE1C variant in a later genetic analysis, and the association was replicated in an independent cohort. When HLA alleles, especially DR and DQ, strongly co-occurred, attributing TCR associations to individual alleles was difficult. The classifier was reported to diagnose cytomegalovirus status with high specificity and sensitivity in both the original and validation cohorts. A further reported finding was that TCR beta sequences accurately predicted the HLA-A and HLA-B alleles for most subjects in the first cohort. In a later analysis, most CMV-associated TCR beta chains were found to appear HLA-restricted, with HLA associations seemingly driven largely by CMV exposure. Most TCR sequences were observed very rarely across donors, whereas some public TCRs were present in many individuals. A cluster of highly shared sequence variants was judged likely to represent a technical artifact of the sequencing pipeline. Correlated functional status among segregating V segments might be attributable to linkage disequilibrium, but an unknown experimental factor could not be ruled out. Because HLA typing was missing for some donors at each locus, association tests included only the typed subset. A later analysis reported that several top co-occurrence clusters appeared linked to parvovirus B19, influenza, CMV and Epstein-Barr virus. In vitro tests confirmed that three of the cytomegalovirus-associated TCR beta chains recognize cytomegalovirus antigens. A later genetic analysis reported fewer N-insertions in productive TCRs among donors in an Asian-associated ancestry cluster than the approximately 670-donor mean. Presence/absence analyses assumed roughly uniform sequencing depth across donors, an assumption that may not hold. The cohort was sequenced for TCR beta chains only, and without alpha or paired-chain data the features that could be detected were limited. In a later analysis, HLA-associated TCR beta chains showed more clonal expansion and lower generation probabilities than non-associated chains that were equally common.

Receptor amplification or capture employed the immunoSEQ multiplex PCR assay. A mixture of 60 forward primers for TCR Vbeta segments and 13 reverse primers for TCR Jbeta segments was used in the multiplex PCR. Amplification of the CDR3 region of rearranged TCR beta genes was performed with a multiplex PCR assay on genomic DNA. Amplified TCR beta libraries were sequenced as 87-base-pair reads on the Illumina HiSeq System. Under the source paper's analysis protocol: In a later analysis, tens of millions of unique TCR beta chains were counted across the 500 to 850 repertoires, and around 11 million of these chains were shared by at least two donors. Raw reads were error-corrected and collapsed into unique sequences with a nearest-neighbor algorithm that merged closely related sequences to remove PCR and sequencing errors. V, D and J gene segments were assigned by aligning CDR3 sequences to IMGT reference sequences. For a sequence to be retained, a match of at least six nucleotides was required to both a V gene segment and a J gene segment. A rearrangement was called productive if the CDR3 had no stop codons and remained in frame with V and J, and every other rearrangement was called non-productive. CDR3 was defined by IMGT convention, running from the second conserved V-encoded cysteine to the conserved J-encoded phenylalanine. The earlier analysis of about 610 of the donors excluded any sequence lacking an unambiguous match to a single V gene segment. In an earlier analysis of roughly 600 of the donors, a V segment was called functional when productive rearrangements were above 56.7%, and segregating when the standard deviation between donors exceeded 5%. A statistical classification framework was built to diagnose cytomegalovirus status from the catalog of TCR beta chain sequences. In a later analysis, V and J genes were assigned by comparing TCR nucleotide sequences against IMGT/GENE-DB human TR gene sequences. Using the TCRdist pipeline, a later analysis assigned CDR3 sequences along with most-parsimonious VDJ recombination scenarios. In a later analysis, every TCR beta chain was defined by the combination of its CDR3 amino acid sequence and its V-gene family, and reads without a unique V-gene family were dropped. To address suspected cross-contamination and a sequencing artifact, a later analysis removed over 500 highly shared, low-generation-probability nucleotide sequences. In a later analysis, a clonal expansion index was calculated for each public chain from normalized within-repertoire ranks of inferred template counts. Generation probabilities in a later analysis came from a VDJ recombination model fitted to out-of-frame rearrangements, and those results were checked against IGoR. In a later analysis, TCR-TCR, TCR-HLA and TCR-CMV co-occurrence was scored with hypergeometric tests, and a repertoire-size bias correction was applied to TCR pairs. In a later analysis, false discovery rates were estimated by permuting HLA or CMV assignments 20 times. In a later analysis, co-occurring TCRs were grouped using DBSCAN, and TCRdist sequence similarity was added for clustering within HLA-allele-positive subsets. Repertoires with fewer than 30,000 or more than 120,000 public chains, plus five repertoires with anomalous nucleotide sharing, were excluded from co-occurrence clustering. TCRdb took over this immuneACCESS table, retaining in-frame rearrangements with V and J assigned. Such tables are incomplete; in checked studies, under half of the missing clones stem from an unresolved V gene, and the remainder is unexplained. V, J and clone size were drawn from that table, and D and trimming were deduced from the DNA. Here the sample has about 150,000 clones; 80% occur a single time. The top ten clonotypes cover 9.5% to 15% of the sample.

A remark on this clone: Its cognate antigen has yet to be identified. No clone much larger than this one lies a single base away; base qualities are absent.

In total, approximately 690 healthy bone marrow donors made up the cohort. All cohort members were sampled while nominally healthy, although unrecorded immune exposures were likely present. The donor tested CMV seropositive, placing the donor among the 289 seropositive members of the cohort. Each donor provided a peripheral blood sample, and peripheral blood mononuclear cells were used for TCR beta sequencing. Genomic DNA extraction from the blood cell samples was performed with the Qiagen DNeasy Blood Extraction Kit. The TCR sequence derives from a man younger than 40 in good health and CMV-seropositive. Sequenced input: PBMCs.

The DNA is as follows: TGTGCCAGCAGCTTGACAGGCTCCGAGCAGTACTTC. Translated, it reads CASSLTGSEQYF. The chain employs TRBV7-3 and TRBJ2-7, and TRBD1 may be the D gene, going by 6 matching bases. The CDR3 starts with the cysteine, ends with the phenylalanine, and has 12 residues. Of all the DNA, just the CDR3 is kept, 36 bases in frame from base 1. The CDR1 and CDR2 encoded by the germline V gene are SGHTA and FQGTGA. V was cut back by 3 bases and J by 6 bases, leaving a gap of 9 bases between them.